These T cell receptor beta chains were read from a single sample in a study of T cell responses to AZD1222 COVID-19 vaccine. Only in-frame clones appear in the TCRdb table, and some are missing; sequencing was by immunoSEQ multiplex PCR. The table lists 180,000 or so clones, 88% of them singletons. This sample comprised peripheral blood, obtained 28 days after the second AZD1222 dose. All receptors come from an adult who received the AZD1222 COVID-19 vaccine. CDR3s include the opening cysteine and the closing phenylalanine or tryptophan. Not every row has a clone size; where given, it reads once, few, many or a size class.

>-|TRBJ2-1|TRBV7-2
CASSFRGGFSYNEQFF
>-|TRBJ2-7|TRBV11-2
CASRVSTAPSYEQYF
>-|TRBJ2-7|TRBV20-1
CSASRSGSSYEQYF
>-|TRBJ2-1|TRBV7-2
CASSLLASGLYNEQFF
>-|TRBJ1-6|TRBV6-4
CASSEGLAEYYNSPLHF
>once|TRBJ2-7|TRBV20-1
CSASGTSAFEQYF
>-|TRBJ2-1|TRBV19
CASSVDVYNEQFF
>-|TRBJ2-5|TRBV5-6
CASSPNAGGPQETQYF
>-|TRBJ2-7|TRBV11-2
CASSLPPGLAGGPVGQYF
>-|TRBJ2-1|TRBV7-3
CASSLRGPEGNYGNEQFF
>few|TRBJ1-1|TRBV4-1
CASSQDWAADSEAFF
>once|TRBJ1-1|TRBV19
CASTTRGAGTEAFF
>few|TRBJ2-5|TRBV7-8
CASTPVGSGYQETQYF
>-|TRBJ1-6|TRBV7-3
CASSLLAVGSPLHF
>-|TRBJ1-2|TRBV5-1
CASSLGQANYGYTF
>-|TRBJ2-4|TRBV7-2
CASSPAGAKNIQYF
>-|TRBJ2-1|TRBV7-2
CASRLIRNEQFF
>-|TRBJ2-7|TRBV28
CASNQGIWEQYF
>-|TRBJ2-7|TRBV24-1
CATSDAGRSYEQYF
>-|TRBJ2-1|TRBV7-9
CASSFGRGSYNEQFF
>-|TRBJ2-7|TRBV6-5
CASRRGLPSYEQYF
>few|TRBJ1-1|TRBV5-1
CASNLGHPNTEAFF
>-|TRBJ1-1|TRBV6-5
CASSFHFGTGNTEAFF
>-|TRBJ1-1|TRBV4-2
CASSQDRRGGTEAFF
>-|TRBJ2-7|TRBV6-2/TRBV6-3
CASSYTTGESEQYF
>-|TRBJ1-5|TRBV18
CASSPRDGTGADRQPQHF
>-|TRBJ2-7|TRBV25-1
CASSRTGVYEQYF
>once|TRBJ1-2|TRBV19
CASSILSIGMSYTF
>-|TRBJ1-2|TRBV7-2
CASSQDRGYGYTF
>-|TRBJ1-4|TRBV25-1
CASSSQGAANEKLFF
>-|TRBJ2-3|TRBV29-1
CSVGLTSGGTQYF
>-|TRBJ1-6|TRBV28
CASSLIVSGTGGSPLHF
>-|TRBJ2-2|TRBV19
CASSIGRTGTGELFF
>-|TRBJ2-7|TRBV9
CASSGGDRVQREQYF
>-|TRBJ2-7|TRBV11-1
CASSNDRAHYEQYF
>-|TRBJ2-1|TRBV6-2/TRBV6-3
CASSLAKVAGIYNEQFF
>once|TRBJ2-2|TRBV15
CATSYDGNTGELFF
>once|TRBJ1-3|TRBV7-2
CASSPRQGAPGNTIYF
>-|TRBJ2-7|TRBV28
CASSLTGSEQYF
>-|TRBJ1-2|TRBV24-1
CATSDTGTTPYGYTF
>-|TRBJ1-1|TRBV7-9
CASSPGRGHTEAFF
>-|TRBJ2-5|TRBV7-9
CASSMDLPRYF
>once|TRBJ1-5|TRBV27
CASRGTGGNQPQHF
>-|TRBJ2-3|TRBV4-1
CASSQDYGTGRDTQYF
>few|TRBJ1-5|TRBV27
CASSDLNQPQHF
>-|TRBJ2-1|TRBV5-8
CASSQTRTSGPYNEQFF